Shown below are 25 T cell receptor beta chains from a single sample sequenced in a study of CD8+CD57+ T cells in acquired aplastic anemia. Genomic DNA was employed as the template in profiling TCR beta VDJ and CDR3. TCRdb reprocessed the reads via MiXCR and lists one record per CDR3 protein. Of about 160,000 distinct CDR3 sequences listed, around 45% are singletons. The sample was sorted CD4+, CD8+, or CD8+CD57+ T cells (not recorded which) from PBMCs. These receptors were obtained from a human donor in good health.

This clonotype appeared many times. The V and J genes are TRBV7-2 and TRBJ2-6; 11 nucleotides align to TRBD1. The V and J ends lost 10 bases and 2 bases, in that order; junction bases with no gene match: 4. Germline V gene lookup returns CDR1 SGHTA and CDR2 FQGNSA. This CDR3 is built from 15 residues. The CDR3: CATRTGGAGANVLTF. CDR3 nucleotide sequence: TGTGCCACACGGACAGGGGGCGCTGGGGCCAACGTCCTGACTTTC.

This clonotype was detected many times. The chain couples TRBV10-3 to TRBJ2-2, with TRBD1 matching 9 bases. CDR1 ENHRY and CDR2 SYGVKD come from the germline V gene. The CDR3 spans 14 residues. J lost 6 bases, V lost 7 bases, and 6 bases had no gene match. CDR3 loop: CAITGTGTSGELFF. The CDR3 DNA sequence: TGTGCCATCACCGGGACAGGGACGTCCGGGGAGCTGTTTTTT.

This clonotype showed up just a few times. The J gene is TRBJ1-1, the V gene TRBV10-3; 9 bases align to TRBD1. With 3 bases clipped from V and 2 bases from J, the junction kept 7 bases outside the gene matches. This CDR3 region has 16 residues. Germline CDR1 reads ENHRY; CDR2 reads SYGVKD. CDR3 protein: CAISDPGQGGNTEAFF. DNA of the CDR3: TGTGCCATCAGTGATCCGGGACAGGGAGGAAACACTGAAGCTTTCTTT.

This chain connects TRBV20-1 to TRBJ2-3, with a weak D call TRBD1 (6 bases). Germline loops: CDR1 DFQATT, CDR2 SNEGSKA (reference sequence). CDR3 size: 14 residues. V lost 6 bases to trimming and J lost 1 base, with 14 bases between them. Here the CDR3 reads CSAPAGAGTDTQYF. CDR3 sequence (DNA): TGCAGTGCCCCAGCAGGGGCTGGCACAGATACGCAGTATTTT.

This clonotype has ten or more counts. V usage is TRBV10-3 and J usage is TRBJ1-3; 8 positions agree with TRBD1. After removal of 3 bases from V and 8 bases from J, the junction contained 6 bases not matched to a gene. The germline V gene has CDR1 ENHRY and CDR2 SYGVKD. This CDR3 region has 14 residues. As DNA, the CDR3 is TGTGCCATCAGTGAAACGACAGGGGTAGACACCATATATTTT. Residues: CAISETTGVDTIYF.

Worth noting for this clonotype: A much larger clone is a single base away; this may be a read error. This chain connects TRBV7-3 to TRBJ2-1; TRBD2 matches at 9 bases. This CDR3 is built from 17 residues. The germline V gene has CDR1 SGHTA and CDR2 FQGTGA. J lost 12 bases, V lost 1 base, and 16 bases had no gene match. CDR3 coding DNA: TGTGCCAGCAGCTTAATGGATGGGCAGCGGGGGGTTGATGGGCAGTTCTTC. Translated: CASSLMDGQRGVDGQFF.

Comments on this clonotype: At one of its ends the junction is not consistent with the germline gene, which may arise from a read error. This chain links TRBV20-1 with TRBJ1-1; 7 bases are shared with TRBD1. CDR1 is DFQATT, CDR2 SNEGSKA, per germline (reference sequence). The CDR3 runs to 13 residues. DNA for the CDR3: TGCAGTGCCGGTAGACAGGGAGGGGCTGAAGCTCTCTTT. This gives the protein CSAGRQGGAEALF.

The chain employs TRBV20-1 and TRBJ1-1; tentative D call: TRBD1 (5 bases). V lost 3 bases to trimming and J lost 1 base, with 6 bases between them. CDR1 and CDR2 (germline): DFQATT, SNEGSKA (reference sequence). This CDR3 comprises 12 residues. The CDR3 bases are TGCAGTGCTAGGGACAAGAACACTGAAGCTTTCTTT. This sequence encodes CSARDKNTEAFF.

This clonotype has ten or more counts. The CDR3: CASRANRGELFF. The DNA for the CDR3 is TGCGCCAGCAGGGCGAATCGCGGGGAGCTGTTTTTT. This rearrangement joins TRBV5-1 to TRBJ2-2; D call uncertain. The CDR3 runs 12 residues. In germline, CDR1 is SGHRS, CDR2 YFSETQ. With 5 bases removed from V and 7 bases from J, the gap between germline ends came to 9 bases.

The V and J genes are TRBV20-1 and TRBJ2-1; 8 bases map to TRBD1. J lost 4 bases, V lost 6 bases, and 8 bases had no gene match. The CDR3 is made up of 14 amino acids. Germline V lookup: CDR1 DFQATT, CDR2 SNEGSKA (reference sequence). CDR3: CSAEGQDNYNEQFF. Written as DNA, the CDR3 is TGCAGTGCGGAGGGACAGGATAATTACAATGAGCAGTTCTTC.

This rearrangement joins TRBV24-1 to TRBJ2-3, with D hard to call. Germline CDR1 reads KGHDR; CDR2 reads SFDVKD. Trimming left V 4 bases short and J 4 bases short, with 5 bases between. The CDR3 runs 12 residues. The CDR3: CATSEGSDTQYF. The CDR3 nucleotides are TGTGCCACCAGTGAGGGGTCAGATACGCAGTATTTT.

The chain recombines TRBV12-3 or TRBV12-4 with TRBJ2-7; 9 bases fit TRBD2. This CDR3 spans 14 amino acids. The V segment lost 2 bases and the J segment 2 bases; nucleotides outside the gene matches: 1. The CDR3 here is CASSLSSGAYEQYF. In DNA form, the CDR3 reads TGTGCCAGCAGTTTATCTAGCGGGGCCTACGAGCAGTACTTC.

In this sample, this clonotype turned up many times. The chain employs TRBV19 and TRBJ1-3; D might be TRBD1 (6 bases). The CDR3 sequence is 16 residues long. Germline lookup yields CDR1 LNHDA and CDR2 SQIVND (reference sequence). V was trimmed by 6 bases and J by 2 bases, leaving 17 bases between them. CDR3 in DNA: TGTGCCAGTAGCATACCATCGACAGGCACTGGAAACACCATATATTTT. Translating it yields CASSIPSTGTGNTIYF.

In its sample, this clonotype was seen many times. This chain joins TRBV20-1 and TRBJ1-5; D possibly corresponds to TRBD1 (5 bases). In germline, CDR1 is DFQATT, CDR2 SNEGSKA (reference sequence). The length of the CDR3 is 14 residues. Trimming pared 3 bases from V and 4 bases from J, leaving 13 bases between. In DNA form, the CDR3 reads TGCAGTGCTAGGGAGGGTGAGGGGAATCAGCCCCAGCATTTT. Protein sequence: CSAREGEGNQPQHF.

V is TRBV4-1 and J is TRBJ1-1, with 8 bases fitting TRBD1. This CDR3 has 16 residues. Germline V lookup: CDR1 MGHRA, CDR2 YSYEKL. With V trimmed by 3 bases and J by 1 base, 7 bases remained unmatched. The DNA for the CDR3 is TGCGCCAGCAGCCAGCCCCCCGGGACAGGGAACACTGAAGCTTTCTTT. It yields the protein CASSQPPGTGNTEAFF.

The sample holds many counts of this clonotype. The V gene is TRBV7-3, the J gene TRBJ2-1, with 8 bases identical to TRBD2. The germline V gene has CDR1 SGHTA and CDR2 FQGTGA. After removal of 5 bases from V and 10 bases from J, the junction contained 7 bases not matched to a gene. The CDR3 totals 13 residues. In DNA form, the CDR3 reads TGTGCCAGCAGCCCCGGTAGCGGGGTAGAGCAGTTCTTC. Protein product: CASSPGSGVEQFF.

This clonotype has a handful of counts. The V call is TRBV6-2 or TRBV6-3, the J call TRBJ1-3; D unclear. Per germline, CDR1 MNHEY and CDR2 SVGEGT. The V end lost 0 bases, the J end lost 0 bases, and 9 bases lay between the germline ends. There are 16 residues in the CDR3. The CDR3: CASSYSYGRSGNTIYF. The CDR3 DNA reads as TGTGCCAGCAGTTACTCGTACGGGCGCTCTGGAAACACCATATATTTT.

V and J are TRBV24-1 and TRBJ2-7, with TRBD1 matching 9 bases. V gave up 7 bases and J gave up 10 bases; unmatched junction bases: 7. The CDR3 spans 12 residues. Germline assignment: CDR1 KGHDR and CDR2 SFDVKD. The CDR3 DNA reads as TGTGCCACCAGGGAGGACAGGGGAGGACAGTACTTC. It translates to CATREDRGGQYF.

The table lists this clonotype with many counts. V is TRBV7-3 and J is TRBJ2-5; 9 bases line up with TRBD2. CDR3 size: 13 residues. Losses at the gene ends were 8 bases for V and 4 bases for J; bases not matched to a gene: 5. Germline CDR1 and CDR2: SGHTA and FQGTGA. In DNA, the CDR3 is TGTGCCAGCTCGGGACTAGCCGGAGAGACCCAGTACTTC. Amino acid sequence: CASSGLAGETQYF.

The gene calls are TRBV18 and TRBJ2-5; D gene ambiguous. V was pared by 3 bases and J by 5 bases, with 13 bases between. Germline V gene sequence: CDR1 KGHSH, CDR2 LQKENI. The CDR3 loop spans 14 amino acids. CDR3: CASSPPSSVETQYF. The CDR3 coding sequence is TGTGCCAGCTCACCCCCCAGTAGTGTGGAGACCCAGTACTTC.

The gene calls are TRBV19 and TRBJ1-6; D unclear. The length of the CDR3 is 12 residues. Trimming took 3 bases from V and 7 from J, leaving 4 bases between them. Per germline, CDR1 LNHDA and CDR2 SQIVND (reference sequence). The CDR3 coding sequence is TGTGCCAGTAGTATTCGGAATTCACCCCTCCACTTT. Its protein product is CASSIRNSPLHF.

The rearrangement uses TRBV7-6 and TRBJ2-1, with D unresolved. The CDR3 extends over 13 amino acids. Germline-derived CDR1 and CDR2 are SGHVS and FNYEAQ. Trimming stripped 2 bases from V and 4 bases from J, with 6 bases between. CDR3: CASSLSTYNEQFF. The CDR3 region has the DNA TGTGCCAGCAGCTTAAGCACATACAATGAGCAGTTCTTC.

This sequence joins TRBV7-7 and TRBJ2-3; 8 bases fit TRBD2. CDR3 size: 15 residues. The junction had 3 bases not matched to a gene; V was cut back by 4 bases and J by 0 bases. CDR1 is SSHAT, CDR2 FNYEAQ, per germline (reference sequence). CDR3 sequence reads: CASSSGLESTDTQYF. The CDR3 nucleotides are TGTGCCAGCAGCTCGGGACTAGAAAGCACAGATACGCAGTATTTT.

The genes are TRBV19 and TRBJ2-2; maybe TRBD2 (5 bases). The CDR3 consists of 14 residues. V was cut by 6 bases and J by 4 bases, with 12 bases left in between. Germline-derived CDR1 and CDR2 are LNHDA and SQIVND (reference sequence). The CDR3 protein is CASRTMSGTGELFF. The CDR3 DNA reads TGTGCCAGTAGAACGATGAGCGGCACCGGGGAGCTGTTTTTT.

The chain links TRBV9 to TRBJ2-1, with D possibly matching TRBD2 (8 bases). V was clipped by 2 bases and J by 8 bases, with 17 bases between them. The CDR3 has 15 amino acids. Germline CDR1 reads SGDLS; CDR2 reads YYNGEE. CDR3 nucleotide sequence: TGTGCCAGCAGCGTTGGGAGTAGCGGGACAGATGAGCAGTTCTTC. This sequence encodes CASSVGSSGTDEQFF.